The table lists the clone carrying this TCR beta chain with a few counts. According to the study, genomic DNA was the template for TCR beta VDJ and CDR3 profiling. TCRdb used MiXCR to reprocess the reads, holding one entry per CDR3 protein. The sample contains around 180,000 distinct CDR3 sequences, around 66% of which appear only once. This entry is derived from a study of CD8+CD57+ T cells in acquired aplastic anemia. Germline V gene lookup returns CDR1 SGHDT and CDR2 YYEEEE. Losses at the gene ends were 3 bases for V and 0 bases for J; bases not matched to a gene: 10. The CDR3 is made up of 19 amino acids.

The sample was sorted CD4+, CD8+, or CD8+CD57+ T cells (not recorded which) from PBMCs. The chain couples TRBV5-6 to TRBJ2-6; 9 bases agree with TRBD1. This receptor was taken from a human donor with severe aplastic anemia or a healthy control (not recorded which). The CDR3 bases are TGTGCCAGCAGCTCCAACCGGGACAGGGTGATCTCTGGGGCCAACGTCCTGACTTTC. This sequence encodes CASSSNRDRVISGANVLTF.